These 27 T cell receptor beta chains share one sample of origin, sequenced in a study of T cell responses to AZD1222 COVID-19 vaccine. TCRdb's copy holds only in-frame clones and misses some; the assay was immunoSEQ multiplex PCR. This table holds some 140,000 clones, roughly 90% found once. The sample here was peripheral blood, taken on day 0 of AZD1222 vaccination. Receptor source: an adult in good health.

The chain links TRBV27 to TRBJ2-3; D is perhaps TRBD2 (6 bases). V was trimmed by 6 bases and J by 0 bases, leaving 10 bases between them. This CDR3 spans 14 amino acids. Germline V gene data show CDR1 as MNHEY and CDR2 as SMNVEV (reference sequence). The CDR3, as DNA: TGTGCCAGCAGGTTCGGGGGAAGCACAGATACGCAGTATTTT. Its translation: CASRFGGSTDTQYF.

This sequence joins TRBV28 and TRBJ2-7; possibly TRBD2 for D (7 bases). The ends were cut back, 6 bases at V and 2 bases at J, with 8 bases in the middle. The CDR3 consists of 12 residues. Looked up from germline, CDR1 is MDHEN and CDR2 is SYDVKM. In DNA form, the CDR3 reads TGTGCCAGCAGAGGGGGGGCCTACGAGCAGTACTTC. Residues: CASRGGAYEQYF.

This CDR3 is CASSLVGGGEQYF. In nucleotides, the CDR3 is TGTGCCAGCAGCTTAGTAGGGGGTGGCGAGCAGTACTTC. The chain uses TRBV7-8 and TRBJ2-7, with D possibly matching TRBD1 (6 bases). Germline-derived CDR1 and CDR2 are SGHVS and FQNEAQ. V was clipped by 1 base and J by 6 bases, with 10 bases between them. The CDR3 length is 13 residues. The full variable domain, rest sourced from reference TRBV7-8 and TRBJ2-7, is GAGVSQSPRYKVAKRGQDVALRCDPISGHVSLFWYQQALGQGPEFLTYFQNEAQLDKSGLPSDRFFAERPEGSVSTLKIQRTQQEDSAVYLCASSLVGGGEQYFGPGTRLTVT.

V usage is TRBV30 and J usage is TRBJ1-1; tentatively, D is TRBD1 (6 bases). Trimming stripped 4 bases from V and 1 base from J, with 13 bases between. Germline-derived CDR1 and CDR2 are GTSNPN and SVGIG (reference sequence). The CDR3 covers 14 residues. DNA for the CDR3: TGTGCCTGGACCGTACCAGGGGCGAACACTGAAGCTTTCTTT. Translation: CAWTVPGANTEAFF. Using reference TRBV30 and TRBJ1-1 for the parts outside the CDR3, the full variable domain is SQTIHQWPATLVQPVGSPLSLECTVEGTSNPNLYWYRQAAGRGLQLLFYSVGIGQISSEVPQNLSASRPQDRQFILSSKKLLLSDSGFYLCAWTVPGANTEAFFGQGTRLTVV.

V usage is TRBV12-3 or TRBV12-4 and J usage is TRBJ1-5; D is uncertain. The CDR3 has 12 residues. V lost 4 bases to trimming and J lost 13 bases, with 14 bases between them. The CDR3, as DNA: TGTGCCAGCAGTTCCGCGCCAGTAGATCAGCATTTT. Translated, it gives CASSSAPVDQHF.

The J gene is TRBJ2-7, the V gene TRBV6-5; D might be TRBD1 (5 bases). The CDR3 is made up of 14 amino acids. Germline V gene sequence: CDR1 MNHEY, CDR2 SVGAGI. V lost 2 bases and J 5 bases, leaving 13 bases between the germline ends. CDR3 sequence: CASSYGQGGDEQYF. The CDR3 region has the DNA TGTGCCAGCAGTTACGGGCAGGGCGGCGACGAGCAGTACTTC.

Only one count was recorded for this clone. The chain has TRBV4-1 and TRBJ1-6; possibly TRBD1 for D (5 bases). The CDR3 contains 16 residues. Trimming shortened V by 4 bases and J by 0 bases, and 10 bases separated the two germline ends. Germline V lookup: CDR1 MGHRA, CDR2 YSYEKL. The chain's CDR3 is CASSLGVTSYNSPLHF. CDR3 nucleotide sequence: TGCGCCAGCAGCCTAGGGGTTACCTCCTATAATTCACCCCTCCACTTT.

The chain is built from TRBV11-3 and TRBJ2-5, with a tentative D call TRBD2 (6 bases). The CDR3 is made up of 16 amino acids. The V end was cut by 6 bases, the J end by 2 bases, with 19 bases between. CDR1 is SGHNT, CDR2 YENEEA, per germline. Here the CDR3 reads CASSPVEPGTQETQYF. CDR3 nucleotide sequence: TGTGCCAGCAGTCCGGTGGAGCCGGGGACTCAAGAGACCCAGTACTTC.

V is TRBV7-2 and J is TRBJ2-7; D gene unclear. The germline V gene encodes CDR1 SGHTA and CDR2 FQGNSA. V lost 5 bases and J lost 1, with 12 bases in between. The CDR3 runs 14 residues. For the CDR3, the DNA is TGTGCCAGCAGCCCCCCCGGCGCGTCCTACGAGCAGTACTTC. Its translation is CASSPPGASYEQYF.

The V and J genes are TRBV7-2 and TRBJ2-7, with 9 bases that match TRBD2. The CDR3 contains 14 residues. CDR1 is SGHTA, CDR2 FQGNSA, per germline. V was clipped by 3 bases and J by 6 bases; unmatched bases: 6. The CDR3 DNA is TGTGCCAGCAGCTTCGGCGGGGGGGCCAGCGAGCAGTACTTC. Translating gives CASSFGGGASEQYF.

V gene TRBV2 combines with J gene TRBJ1-4; no clear D gene. The CDR3 sequence is 14 residues long. Germline CDR1 is SNHLY and CDR2 is FYNNEI. The V end was cut by 9 bases, the J end by 4 bases, with 15 bases between. Here the CDR3 reads CARHGRPINEKLFF. CDR3 DNA: TGTGCCAGGCACGGACGGCCGATTAATGAAAAACTGTTTTTT. The full variable domain, its missing parts supplied by reference TRBV2 and TRBJ1-4, is EPEVTQTPSHQVTQMGQEVILRCVPISNHLYFYWYRQILGQKVEFLVSFYNNEISEKSEIFDDQFSVERPDGSNFTLKIRSTKLEDSAMYFCARHGRPINEKLFFGSGTQLSVL.

The V call is TRBV27, the J call TRBJ1-2; D may be TRBD1 (6 bases). Germline V CDR1 and CDR2: MNHEY, SMNVEV (reference sequence). V lost 4 bases to trimming and J lost 7 bases, with 13 bases between them. This CDR3 region has 13 residues. CDR3 bases: TGTGCCAGCAGTTCCAAGGGGGGGCTTGGCTACACCTTC. Protein product: CASSSKGGLGYTF.

The rearrangement links TRBV4-2 to TRBJ2-6; D perhaps matches TRBD2 (6 bases). From germline, CDR1 is LGHNA and CDR2 YNFKEQ. This CDR3 is built from 18 residues. The V gene lost 0 bases and the J gene lost 0 bases, with 12 bases spanning the gap. CDR3 protein: CASSQEEGSYSGANVLTF. The CDR3 coding sequence is TGTGCCAGCAGCCAAGAGGAGGGTAGCTACTCTGGGGCCAACGTCCTGACTTTC.

V usage is TRBV28 and J usage is TRBJ2-7; tentative D call: TRBD1 (6 bases). The germline gives CDR1 MDHEN, CDR2 SYDVKM. This CDR3 spans 18 amino acids. The V end lost 3 bases, the J end lost 9 bases, and 30 bases lay between the germline ends. As DNA, the CDR3 is TGTGCCAGCAGTTTCATTTTATTTATAGGACAGCGCCAACATGGGCAGTACTTC. It is translated as CASSFILFIGQRQHGQYF.

This CDR3 is CASSRGDEQFF. For the CDR3, the DNA is TGTGCCAGCTCCAGGGGGGATGAGCAGTTCTTC. V and J are TRBV7-2 and TRBJ2-1; D is possibly TRBD1 (7 bases). The CDR3 is made up of 11 amino acids. The germline CDR1 and CDR2 sequences are SGHTA and FQGNSA. Trimming pared 8 bases from V and 8 bases from J, leaving 10 bases between.

The chain links TRBV7-2 to TRBJ1-5; D is possibly TRBD1 (6 bases). Germline assignment: CDR1 SGHTA and CDR2 FQGNSA. Trimming stripped 5 bases from V and 7 bases from J, with 12 bases between. The CDR3 loop spans 13 amino acids. The CDR3 loop is CASSRGHAQPQHF. The CDR3 nucleotides are TGTGCCAGCAGCCGGGGACACGCACAGCCCCAGCATTTT. The full variable domain, rest sourced from reference TRBV7-2 and TRBJ1-5, is GAGVSQSPSNKVTEKGKDVELRCDPISGHTALYWYRQSLGQGLEFLIYFQGNSAPDKSGLPSDRFSAERTGGSVSTLTIQRTQQEDSAVYLCASSRGHAQPQHFGDGTRLSIL.

CDR3 nucleotide sequence: TGCGCCAGCAGCCAAGAAAAGGATAACTATGGCTACACCTTC. Translating it yields CASSQEKDNYGYTF. This chain links TRBV4-3 with TRBJ1-2; D remains ambiguous. Germline values: CDR1 LGHNA, CDR2 YSLEER. This CDR3 is 14 amino acids long. V lost 0 bases and J 1 base, leaving 6 bases between the germline ends.

The chain employs TRBV29-1 and TRBJ2-5; TRBD1 matches 8 bases. The V gene's germline CDR1 is SQVTM and CDR2 ANQGSEA. The junction had 3 bases not matched to a gene; V was cut back by 7 bases and J by 2 bases. This CDR3 comprises 12 residues. The CDR3, as DNA: TGCAGCGCAGGACAGGGTCAAGAGACCCAGTACTTC. This sequence encodes CSAGQGQETQYF. The variable domain in full, with the rest retrieved from reference TRBV29-1 and TRBJ2-5, is SAVISQKPSRDICQRGTSLTIQCQVDSQVTMMFWYRQQPGQSLTLIATANQGSEATYESGFVIDKFPISRPNLTFSTLTVSNMSPEDSSIYLCSAGQGQETQYFGPGTRLLVL.

This sequence joins TRBV27 and TRBJ1-2, with a possible D match to TRBD1 (5 bases). The CDR3 sequence is 13 residues long. Germline assignment: CDR1 MNHEY and CDR2 SMNVEV (reference sequence). V lost 3 bases and J lost 8, with 13 bases in between. The CDR3 DNA is TGTGCCAGCAGTTTCTCTTCAGGGTACGGCTACACCTTC. Amino acid sequence: CASSFSSGYGYTF.

This clone was observed a single time. V usage is TRBV6-5 and J usage is TRBJ1-3; D is undetermined. The germline V gene has CDR1 MNHEY and CDR2 SVGAGI. Trimming took 3 bases from V and 4 from J, leaving 13 bases between them. There are 15 residues in the CDR3. The CDR3 loop reads CASSYRLRAGNTIYF. As DNA, the CDR3 is TGTGCCAGCAGTTATCGGCTTCGCGCAGGAAACACCATATATTTT.

The chain is built from TRBV3-1 (or the pseudogene TRBV3-2) and TRBJ2-3; a weak D match, TRBD2 (6 bases). Trimming shortened V by 3 bases and J by 2 bases, and 9 bases separated the two germline ends. Germline V gene lookup returns CDR1 LGHDT and CDR2 YNNKEL (reference sequence). This CDR3 has 14 residues. CDR3 DNA: TGTGCCAGCAGCCAGGGACTTCTCACAGATACGCAGTATTTT. Its protein product is CASSQGLLTDTQYF.

CDR3 nucleotide sequence: TGTGCCAGCCAAGGACAGGGGGTTCGCACCTTC. Translated: CASQGQGVRTF. The genes are TRBV18 and TRBJ1-2; 10 bases match TRBD1. This CDR3 region has 11 residues. Germline-derived CDR1 and CDR2 are KGHSH and LQKENI. J gave up 13 bases and V 8 bases, and 7 bases lay outside the gene matches. The entire variable domain, with the rest obtained from reference TRBV18 and TRBJ1-2, is as follows: NAGVMQNPRHLVRRRGQEARLRCSPMKGHSHVYWYRQLPEEGLKFMVYLQKENIIDESGMPKERFSAEFPKEGPSILRIQQVVRGDSAAYFCASQGQGVRTFGSGTRLTVV.

V gene TRBV5-1 combines with J gene TRBJ1-1, with D tentatively TRBD1 (5 bases). Trimming stripped 1 base from V and 6 bases from J, with 19 bases between. Germline loops: CDR1 SGHRS, CDR2 YFSETQ. The CDR3 is 16 residues long. The DNA of the CDR3 is TGCGCCAGCAGCTTGACCCTGCAGGGTATGAGCTCTGAAGCTTTCTTT. Translation gives CASSLTLQGMSSEAFF. The full variable domain, rest sourced from reference TRBV5-1 and TRBJ1-1, is KAGVTQTPRYLIKTRGQQVTLSCSPISGHRSVSWYQQTPGQGLQFLFEYFSETQRNKGNFPGRFSGRQFSNSRSEMNVSTLELGDSALYLCASSLTLQGMSSEAFFGQGTRLTVV.

The V call is TRBV3-1 (or the pseudogene TRBV3-2), the J call TRBJ2-7; D perhaps matches TRBD2 (7 bases). V was trimmed by 5 bases and J by 2 bases, leaving 16 bases between them. The germline V gene encodes CDR1 LGHDT and CDR2 YNNKEL (reference sequence). This CDR3 comprises 15 residues. CDR3 region: CASSIRGGSTYEQYF. CDR3 in DNA: TGTGCCAGCAGCATCCGCGGGGGCTCCACCTACGAGCAGTACTTC.

V usage is TRBV5-1 and J usage is TRBJ1-5; D remains ambiguous. Germline V CDR1 and CDR2: SGHRS, YFSETQ. The CDR3 covers 13 residues. V lost 7 bases and J 4 bases, leaving 12 bases between the germline ends. DNA of the CDR3: TGCGCCAGCCGGGAGGGCCAAAATCAGCCCCAGCATTTT. Protein: CASREGQNQPQHF.

About this clone: Because the CDR3's place on the DNA is in doubt, the DNA is left out and the CDR3 is given as listed by TCRdb. This sequence joins TRBV19 and TRBJ2-7; the table gives TRBD2 as D, unverified against the DNA. Counting both end residues, the CDR3 totals 12 amino acids. Germline lookup yields CDR1 LNHDA and CDR2 SQIVND (reference sequence). CDR3 loop: CASTSGAYEQYF.

The CDR3 region is CAWSVRLSGGTEAFF. The DNA of the CDR3 is TGTGCCTGGAGTGTACGTTTGTCAGGCGGGACTGAAGCTTTCTTT. The V and J genes are TRBV30 and TRBJ1-1; the D is unclear. Germline V lookup: CDR1 GTSNPN, CDR2 SVGIG (reference sequence). CDR3 length: 15 residues. Deletions cut 0 bases from V and 5 bases from J, with 16 bases between.